One sample yielded the 26 T cell receptor beta chains listed below, sequenced in a study of blood T cell repertoires in COVID-19. This table comes from immunoSEQ multiplex PCR, and its TCRdb copy is limited to in-frame clones, with some not included. The data contain 130,000 to 150,000 clones, around 81% of them singletons. Sequenced sample: peripheral blood. The receptors were gathered from a woman between 45 and 60 years old with acute or convalescent COVID-19.

Many counts were recorded for this clone. The chain couples TRBV19 to TRBJ2-1, with TRBD2 matching over 14 bases. V gave up 3 bases and J gave up 15 bases; unmatched junction bases: 10. Germline V gene lookup returns CDR1 LNHDA and CDR2 SQIVND (reference sequence). The CDR3 spans 15 residues. The CDR3 DNA reads as TGTGCCAGTAGTATGACTAGCGGGGGGGCAATGATAGGGTTCTTC. Translating it yields CASSMTSGGAMIGFF.

V gene TRBV6-5 combines with J gene TRBJ1-1, with a tentative D call TRBD1 (5 bases). V was trimmed by 2 bases and J by 0 bases, leaving 10 bases between them. Germline loops: CDR1 MNHEY, CDR2 SVGAGI. This CDR3 region has 15 residues. The CDR3 DNA reads TGTGCCAGCAGTTACGGGGTAGGGGTGAACACTGAAGCTTTCTTT. This codes for CASSYGVGVNTEAFF.

The chain has TRBV5-4 and TRBJ2-5; possible D gene TRBD2, 6 bases. Trimming shortened V by 10 bases and J by 5 bases, and 18 bases separated the two germline ends. This CDR3 is 13 amino acids long. Germline V gene sequence: CDR1 SGHNT, CDR2 YYREEE (reference sequence). This CDR3 reads CAASRGGLETQYF. The CDR3 DNA follows: TGTGCCGCCTCCCGGGGAGGATTGGAGACCCAGTACTTC.

The chain joins TRBV9 to TRBJ2-7, with 7 nucleotides matching TRBD1. The germline V gene encodes CDR1 SGDLS and CDR2 YYNGEE. Germline trimming cut 4 bases from V and 0 bases from J; bases unmatched to any gene: 7. This CDR3 region has 15 residues. CDR3 bases: TGTGCCAGCAGCACATCGGGACAGAACTCCTACGAGCAGTACTTC. Protein: CASSTSGQNSYEQYF.

The chain combines TRBV24-1 with TRBJ2-2, with D possibly TRBD1 on 5 matching bases. Germline CDR1 is KGHDR and CDR2 is SFDVKD. Trimming cost V 4 bases and J 4 bases, with 9 bases left between them. The CDR3 is made up of 14 amino acids. The DNA of the CDR3 is TGTGCCACCAGTGACTCCGACAGCACCGGGGAGCTGTTTTTT. Its protein is CATSDSDSTGELFF.

This clone has just one count. The chain employs TRBV14 and TRBJ2-1; D call uncertain. This CDR3 region has 15 residues. The V gene's germline CDR1 is SGHDN and CDR2 FVKESK. V lost 0 bases, J lost 0 bases, and 6 bases lay in between. The chain's CDR3 is CASSQDYSSYNEQFF. The CDR3 bases are TGTGCCAGCAGCCAAGATTATAGCTCCTACAATGAGCAGTTCTTC.

The CDR3 loop is CSVGHQGIYGYTF. The CDR3 DNA is TGCAGCGTCGGCCATCAGGGGATCTATGGCTACACCTTC. The chain combines TRBV29-1 with TRBJ1-2; perhaps TRBD1 as D (6 bases). V lost 6 bases and J 4 bases, leaving 15 bases between the germline ends. CDR1 SQVTM and CDR2 ANQGSEA come from the germline V gene. The CDR3 spans 13 residues.

The chain employs TRBV28 and TRBJ1-2; TRBD1 matches at 8 bases. V lost 5 bases, J lost 7 bases, and 6 bases stayed unmatched. The CDR3 spans 13 residues. CDR1 and CDR2 (germline): MDHEN, SYDVKM. CDR3 region: CASSLQGAIGYTF. The CDR3 DNA is TGTGCCAGCAGTCTCCAGGGGGCGATTGGCTACACCTTC.

The chain is built from TRBV19 and TRBJ1-2; possible D gene TRBD1, 6 bases. V was clipped by 5 bases and J by 3 bases, with 13 bases between them. Germline-derived CDR1 and CDR2 are LNHDA and SQIVND (reference sequence). This CDR3 spans 14 amino acids. In DNA, the CDR3 is TGTGCCAGTAGTGCACAGGGATTGGACTATGGCTACACCTTC. Protein: CASSAQGLDYGYTF.

V is TRBV4-3 and J is TRBJ1-1, with a tentative D call TRBD1 (6 bases). The CDR3 contains 21 residues. Trimming removed 0 bases at V and 1 base at J, with 27 bases between. The V gene's germline CDR1 is LGHNA and CDR2 YSLEER. The CDR3 DNA reads as TGCGCCAGCAGCCAAGATTCCCTAGGCTTACAGGGCCGGAGGAGGAACACTGAAGCTTTCTTT. Translated: CASSQDSLGLQGRRRNTEAFF.

The chain has TRBV28 and TRBJ1-5; D unclear. Trimming took off 8 bases at V and 1 base at J, with 15 bases between the two ends. This CDR3 is built from 15 residues. Germline assignment: CDR1 MDHEN and CDR2 SYDVKM. The CDR3 spells CASRPRERSNQPQHF. CDR3 DNA: TGTGCCAGCCGACCTAGGGAGAGGAGCAATCAGCCCCAGCATTTT.

The chain links TRBV24-1 to TRBJ2-1, with 13 bases matching TRBD2. V shed 3 bases and J 7 bases; nucleotides not matched to a gene: 5. The CDR3 consists of 16 residues. Germline V CDR1 and CDR2: KGHDR, SFDVKD. The CDR3 spells CATSDILAGGKNEQFF. The CDR3 coding sequence is TGTGCCACCAGTGATATACTAGCGGGGGGGAAAAATGAGCAGTTCTTC.

The chain is built from TRBV6-5 and TRBJ1-4; D not resolved. V lost 2 bases, J lost 8 bases, and 9 bases lay in between. CDR1 is MNHEY and CDR2 is SVGAGI in the germline V gene. This CDR3 contains 13 residues. CDR3 sequence reads: CASSYVPREKLFF. Written as DNA, the CDR3 is TGTGCCAGCAGTTACGTGCCGCGGGAAAAACTGTTTTTT.

Only a few counts were recorded for this clone. J is TRBJ1-6 and V is TRBV18; D unresolved. The CDR3 covers 13 residues. Trimming removed 0 bases at V and 8 bases at J, with 5 bases between. In germline, CDR1 is KGHSH, CDR2 LQKENI. The CDR3 region has the DNA TGTGCCAGCTCACCACCACACCATTCACCCCTCCACTTT. Translated: CASSPPHHSPLHF.

The V gene is TRBV11-2, the J gene TRBJ1-1; no reliable D call. Germline V CDR1 and CDR2: SGHAT, FQNNGV. This CDR3 is 13 amino acids long. Trimming removed 2 bases at V and 1 base at J, with 5 bases between. CDR3 residues: CASSLSRNTEAFF. CDR3 nucleotides: TGTGCCAGCAGCTTAAGTAGGAACACTGAAGCTTTCTTT.

This clone was counted once. The chain couples TRBV6-5 to TRBJ1-4, with a tentative D call TRBD1 (6 bases). Deletions cut 0 bases from V and 15 bases from J, with 14 bases between. CDR1 MNHEY and CDR2 SVGAGI come from the germline V gene. This CDR3 spans 13 amino acids. The CDR3 loop reads CASSYSRIGQLFF. The CDR3 DNA is TGTGCCAGCAGTTACTCAAGGATAGGACAGTTGTTTTTT.

This chain links TRBV28 with TRBJ1-5, with a weak D call TRBD1 (5 bases). V lost 6 bases to trimming and J lost 8 bases, with 11 bases between them. Germline CDR1 is MDHEN and CDR2 is SYDVKM. The CDR3 consists of 12 residues. The CDR3 coding sequence is TGTGCCAGCAGAGGCAGGGTGGAGCCCCAGCATTTT. It specifies CASRGRVEPQHF.

The chain is built from TRBV27 and TRBJ1-1, with D possibly TRBD1 on 6 matching bases. The CDR3 covers 15 residues. Trimming cost V 4 bases and J 6 bases, with 18 bases left between them. The germline V gene has CDR1 MNHEY and CDR2 SMNVEV (reference sequence). CDR3 bases: TGTGCCAGCAGTTCCCACGGGGCAGGGGCCTCTGAAGCTTTCTTT. Translating gives CASSSHGAGASEAFF.

The chain recombines TRBV3-1 (or the pseudogene TRBV3-2) with TRBJ2-7; unclear D gene. Germline CDR1 reads LGHDT; CDR2 reads YNNKEL (reference sequence). Between the trimmed V and J ends, which lost 4 bases and 2 bases, there was a span of 12 bases. The CDR3 consists of 14 residues. The CDR3 region is CASSPSTVPYEQYF. In DNA form, the CDR3 reads TGTGCCAGCAGCCCCAGTACAGTTCCCTACGAGCAGTACTTC.

The chain recombines TRBV12-3 or TRBV12-4 with TRBJ1-4; D not resolved. The V and J ends lost 3 bases and 8 bases respectively, with 10 bases between them. This CDR3 comprises 13 residues. CDR3 region: CASSLRADEKLFF. CDR3 nucleotide sequence: TGTGCCAGCAGTTTGAGGGCGGACGAAAAACTGTTTTTT.

This chain links TRBV28 with TRBJ1-2, with 7 bases that match TRBD1. With 4 bases clipped from V and 1 base from J, the junction kept 9 bases outside the gene matches. Germline values: CDR1 MDHEN, CDR2 SYDVKM. This CDR3 contains 16 residues. The CDR3, as DNA: TGTGCCAGCAGTTCGACAGGACAGGACATTAACTATGGCTACACCTTC. Translated, it gives CASSSTGQDINYGYTF.

The CDR3 reads CASQKRGNTEAFF. DNA for the CDR3: TGTGCCAGCCAAAAGCGCGGGAACACTGAAGCTTTCTTT. The V gene is TRBV6-5, the J gene TRBJ1-1, with D hard to call. The germline V gene encodes CDR1 MNHEY and CDR2 SVGAGI. The CDR3 length is 13 residues. V dropped 8 bases and J dropped 1 base, with 11 bases sitting between them.

The chain couples TRBV6-5 to TRBJ2-7; D unclear. V shed 4 bases and J shed 9 bases, with 19 bases lying between them. The CDR3 loop spans 14 amino acids. CDR1 and CDR2 (germline): MNHEY, SVGAGI. In DNA form, the CDR3 reads TGTGCCAGCAGTTCGGCGACCGGGTCCTTGGGGCAGTACTTC. Encoded protein: CASSSATGSLGQYF.

This chain links TRBV6-6 with TRBJ2-5; D possibly corresponds to TRBD2 (7 bases). The CDR3 totals 13 residues. V shed 6 bases and J shed 5 bases, with 13 bases lying between them. Germline V gene data show CDR1 as MNHNY and CDR2 as SVGAGI (reference sequence). CDR3 DNA sequence: TGTGCCAGCAGAGGGGGGGTTGGGGAGACCCAGTACTTC. This translates into CASRGGVGETQYF.

The chain combines TRBV29-1 with TRBJ1-1, with 7 bases fitting TRBD1. This CDR3 region has 14 residues. Germline V gene sequence: CDR1 SQVTM, CDR2 ANQGSEA. The J segment lost 2 bases and the V segment lost 3 bases, leaving 6 bases of the junction unmatched. The CDR3 spells CSVDSYRGNTEAFF. The CDR3 DNA is TGCAGCGTTGATTCTTACAGGGGAAACACTGAAGCTTTCTTT.

This chain joins TRBV19 and TRBJ1-1; 9 nucleotides align to TRBD1. The CDR3 loop spans 13 amino acids. The V and J ends lost 8 bases and 5 bases, in that order; junction bases with no gene match: 6. CDR1 and CDR2 from the germline V gene are LNHDA and SQIVND (reference sequence). The CDR3 DNA reads TGTGCCAGTCGGGACAGGGACGGGACTGAAGCTTTCTTT. It translates to CASRDRDGTEAFF.